The 13 T cell receptor beta chains given below trace back to one sample, sequenced in a study of cytomegalovirus exposure and HLA in healthy donors (dated by TCRdb to the late 2010s). Receptors were amplified or captured by the immunoSEQ multiplex PCR assay. For the multiplex PCR, a mixture combining 60 forward primers for TCR Vbeta segments and 13 reverse primers for TCR Jbeta segments was used. TCRdb obtained this table from immuneACCESS and retained in-frame rearrangements with V and J assigned. These tables miss some clones; where compared with another copy, unresolved V genes account for less than half of the shortfall, and the remainder is unexplained. The sample table shows under 200,000 clones, and about 80% are seen once. The biggest ten clones account for under 2% of the sample. Sequenced input: PBMCs. These receptors all stem from a man under 40 in good health and CMV-seronegative.

This clone was seen a few times. The rearrangement joins TRBV5-1 to TRBJ2-3; D might be TRBD2 (5 bases). This CDR3 is 16 amino acids long. CDR1 is SGHRS, CDR2 YFSETQ, per germline. V was trimmed by 0 bases and J by 3 bases, leaving 14 bases between them. CDR3 in amino acids: CASSLASWERTDTQYF. The CDR3, as DNA: TGCGCCAGCAGCTTGGCTTCGTGGGAGCGGACAGATACGCAGTATTTT.

The chain is built from TRBV5-1 and TRBJ2-3; tentative D call: TRBD2 (6 bases). Looked up from germline, CDR1 is SGHRS and CDR2 is YFSETQ. Trimming took off 3 bases at V and 0 bases at J, with 11 bases between the two ends. This CDR3 is 15 amino acids long. The CDR3 nucleotides read TGCGCCAGCAGCTCCCCCGGGACTAGCACAGATACGCAGTATTTT. This codes for CASSSPGTSTDTQYF.

The chain links TRBV6-4 to TRBJ1-1; TRBD1 is a possible D gene (6 bases). The CDR3 length is 13 residues. Germline CDR1 and CDR2: MRHNA and SNTAGT. The germline V and J ends were trimmed by 10 bases and 7 bases, with 19 bases remaining between them. The CDR3 coding sequence is TGTGCCAACCTACAGGGTGAACGGGGTGAAGCTTTCTTT. Translation gives CANLQGERGEAFF.

This clone was counted only a few times. The rearrangement links TRBV2 to TRBJ1-5; 11 bases are shared with TRBD1. Germline assignment: CDR1 SNHLY and CDR2 FYNNEI. The V segment lost 3 bases and the J segment 7 bases; nucleotides outside the gene matches: 8. The CDR3 runs to 16 residues. The CDR3 coding sequence is TGTGCCAGCAGTGAGGACAGGGGGCGACTTTTACAGCCCCAGCATTTT. It yields the protein CASSEDRGRLLQPQHF.

V usage is TRBV5-6 and J usage is TRBJ2-5; 8 bases line up with TRBD1. The CDR3 has 15 amino acids. V lost 4 bases to trimming and J lost 4 bases; unmatched junction nucleotides: 9. The V gene's germline CDR1 is SGHDT and CDR2 YYEEEE. This CDR3 is CASSLVPGGLETQYF. In nucleotides, the CDR3 is TGTGCCAGCAGCCTGGTTCCAGGGGGCTTAGAGACCCAGTACTTC.

This chain links TRBV5-6 with TRBJ2-4; no definite D call. V lost 1 base to trimming and J lost 0 bases, with 8 bases between them. The CDR3 is 15 amino acids. In germline, CDR1 is SGHDT, CDR2 YYEEEE. The CDR3 DNA reads as TGTGCCAGCAGCTTGCGTTCTCTAGCCAAAAACATTCAGTACTTC. Its translation is CASSLRSLAKNIQYF. The full variable domain, rest sourced from reference TRBV5-6 and TRBJ2-4, is DAGVTQSPTHLIKTRGQQVTLRCSPKSGHDTVSWYQQALGQGPQFIFQYYEEEERQRGNFPDRFSGHQFPNYSSELNVNALLLGDSALYLCASSLRSLAKNIQYFGAGTRLSVL.

The J gene is TRBJ1-1, the V gene TRBV6-1, with 10 bases lining up with TRBD1. CDR1 and CDR2 from the germline V gene are MNHNS and SASEGT. The CDR3 extends over 13 amino acids. V lost 7 bases to trimming and J lost 5 bases; unmatched junction nucleotides: 4. Here the CDR3 DNA reads TGTGCCAGCATAGACAGGGGGCCGACTGAAGCTTTCTTT. The encoded protein is CASIDRGPTEAFF.

V usage is TRBV19 and J usage is TRBJ1-2; a possible D gene is TRBD1 (5 bases). Trimming pared 6 bases from V and 2 bases from J, leaving 16 bases between. Germline V gives CDR1 LNHDA, CDR2 SQIVND (reference sequence). The CDR3 length is 15 residues. This CDR3 is CASRSLVGHNYGYTF. CDR3 DNA sequence: TGTGCCAGTAGGTCCCTGGTAGGACACAACTATGGCTACACCTTC.

The chain has TRBV30 and TRBJ1-6; D is unresolved. Germline CDR1 and CDR2: GTSNPN and SVGIG (reference sequence). CDR3 length equals 14 residues. Trimming took off 0 bases at V and 5 bases at J, with 8 bases between the two ends. This chain's CDR3 is CAWSVQTDNSPLHF. CDR3 nucleotide sequence: TGTGCCTGGAGTGTACAGACGGATAATTCACCCCTCCACTTT.

The V gene is TRBV18, the J gene TRBJ2-5; D unclear. Trimming stripped 1 base from V and 0 bases from J, with 6 bases between. There are 14 residues in the CDR3. The germline V gene encodes CDR1 KGHSH and CDR2 LQKENI. The CDR3 protein is CASSPRADQETQYF. The DNA for the CDR3 is TGTGCCAGCTCACCACGGGCAGACCAAGAGACCCAGTACTTC. The entire variable domain, with the rest obtained from reference TRBV18 and TRBJ2-5, is as follows: NAGVMQNPRHLVRRRGQEARLRCSPMKGHSHVYWYRQLPEEGLKFMVYLQKENIIDESGMPKERFSAEFPKEGPSILRIQQVVRGDSAAYFCASSPRADQETQYFGPGTRLLVL.

The gene calls are TRBV18 and TRBJ2-5, with 7 nucleotides matching TRBD2. This CDR3 has 16 residues. Trimming took 0 bases from V and 3 from J; bases not matched to a gene: 7. CDR1 KGHSH and CDR2 LQKENI come from the germline V gene. For the CDR3, the DNA is TGTGCCAGCTCACCACCGTCGGCGGGAGCGAAAGAGACCCAGTACTTC. It encodes CASSPPSAGAKETQYF. The whole variable domain, filled in from reference TRBV18 and TRBJ2-5, reads NAGVMQNPRHLVRRRGQEARLRCSPMKGHSHVYWYRQLPEEGLKFMVYLQKENIIDESGMPKERFSAEFPKEGPSILRIQQVVRGDSAAYFCASSPPSAGAKETQYFGPGTRLLVL.

This chain connects TRBV7-9 to TRBJ2-1; TRBD2 agrees at 13 bases. V trimming: 5 bases; J trimming: 12 bases; junction bases outside the gene matches: 7. This CDR3 is 14 amino acids long. CDR1 is SEHNR, CDR2 FQNEAQ, per germline (reference sequence). CDR3 protein: CASSLRTSGSGQFF. The CDR3 DNA reads as TGTGCCAGCAGCCTAAGGACTAGCGGGAGCGGGCAGTTCTTC.

The V gene is TRBV18, the J gene TRBJ2-7, with TRBD1 identical over 10 bases. CDR3 length: 14 residues. With 3 bases clipped from V and 2 bases from J, the junction kept 1 base outside the gene matches. Germline assignment: CDR1 KGHSH and CDR2 LQKENI. CDR3 protein: CASSPDRGTYEQYF. The CDR3 nucleotides read TGTGCCAGCTCACCGGACAGGGGGACCTACGAGCAGTACTTC.